The clone carrying this T cell receptor beta chain was found a few times. The data stem from a study of metastatic and nonmetastatic thyroid tumors. Overall study context: From malignant and benign thyroid patients, repertoires in blood and in tumor or nodule tissue were compared.

TCRdb used MiXCR to call clones anew from the PCR reads. The sample lists 5,500 to 7,500 clones; under 45% were seen once. Before thyroid surgery, none of the patients had received any treatment. The TCR comes from a female donor with papillary thyroid cancer or a benign thyroid nodule (not recorded which). Some clones in this sample may be carry-over from other donors' samples. The sample was adjacent normal tissue.

The CDR3 DNA reads TGTGCCAGCAGCTTTCCCGGGGGGACACAGTACTTC. Residues: CASSFPGGTQYF. The rearrangement links TRBV7-2 to TRBJ2-5; TRBD2 might be the D (7 bases). Trimming stripped 3 bases from V and 11 bases from J, with 13 bases between. Germline CDR1 and CDR2: SGHTA and FQGNSA. The CDR3 length is 12 residues.